This is a list of T cell receptor beta chains from one sample in a study of blood T cell repertoires in COVID-19. The repertoire was sequenced with immunoSEQ multiplex PCR; TCRdb's copy has only in-frame clones and lacks some. Here the sample spans under 200,000 clones, about 82% being singletons. The sample taken for sequencing was PBMCs or T cells enriched from blood (not recorded which). These receptors all come from a man aged 35 to 55 with acute COVID-19. CDR3s include the opening cysteine and the closing phenylalanine or tryptophan. The D gene is left open where the match is weak. The size entry is marked missing in some rows and otherwise reads once, few, many or a size class.

d_call j_call v_call clone_size cdr3_nt cdr3_aa
TRBD1 TRBJ1-3 TRBV28 few TGTGCCAGCAGGCGACAGGGGTTCTTTTCTGGAAACACCATATATTTT CASRRQGFFSGNTIYF
- TRBJ2-6 TRBV28 - TGTGCCAGCAGTTTGGGTGGGAGCGGGGCCAACGTCCTGACTTTC CASSLGGSGANVLTF
- TRBJ1-1 TRBV7-8 - TGTGCCAGCAGCTTAGGCGTCACTGAAGCTTTCTTT CASSLGVTEAFF
- TRBJ2-2 TRBV2 - TGTGCCAGCAGTGAACAGGCCTTCTTACGCGCGGGCACCGGGGAGCTGTTTTTT CASSEQAFLRAGTGELFF
- TRBJ1-5 TRBV3-1/TRBV3-2 - TGTGCCAGCAGCCAAGAAACAGGTTGGCAGCCCCAGCATTTT CASSQETGWQPQHF
- TRBJ2-1 TRBV5-1 - TGCGCCAGCAGCTTGGACGGAGGGCCTCTTTTGGAGCAGTTCTTC CASSLDGGPLLEQFF
- TRBJ1-5 TRBV6-1 - TGTGCCAGCAGTGATACGGGGAGTCCTACTCAGCCCCAGCATTTT CASSDTGSPTQPQHF
TRBD1 TRBJ2-7 TRBV18 - TGTGCCAGCTCACAGGGACAGGGCAGCTACGAGCAGTACTTC CASSQGQGSYEQYF
- TRBJ2-6 TRBV28 - TGTGCCAGCAGCCCCGGGACACCCTCTGGGGCCAACGTCCTGACTTTC CASSPGTPSGANVLTF
- TRBJ2-5 TRBV27 once TGTGCCAGCAGTTTAAGACTGGCAGGGGAGACCCAGTACTTC CASSLRLAGETQYF
- TRBJ1-2 TRBV6-2/TRBV6-3 - TGTGCCAGCAGTTACAGGAGGGGCCCGAACTATGGCTACACCTTC CASSYRRGPNYGYTF
TRBD1 TRBJ1-2 TRBV11-1 once TGTGCCAGCAGCTTTGGACAGGACGGAGGCTACACCTTC CASSFGQDGGYTF
TRBD2 TRBJ2-7 TRBV6-1 - TGTGCCAGCAGTGAATGGGCGGGAGGGACCTACGAGCAGTACTTC CASSEWAGGTYEQYF
- TRBJ1-1 TRBV12-5 - TGTGCTAGTGGTTTGGTACCGCAGGGCACTGAAGCTTTCTTT CASGLVPQGTEAFF
- TRBJ1-5 TRBV6-5 - TGTGCCAGTACAGGGTTGGGTCAGCCCCAGCATTTT CASTGLGQPQHF
TRBD2 TRBJ2-1 TRBV24-1 - TGTGCCACCAGTGGGTCTAGCGGGATGGGAATGAATGAGCAGTTCTTC CATSGSSGMGMNEQFF
- TRBJ1-1 TRBV28 once TGTGCCAGCAGTTGGACAGTCACTGAAGCTTTCTTT CASSWTVTEAFF